Below, 5 T cell receptor beta chains from the same sample are listed, as sequenced in a study of cytomegalovirus exposure and HLA in healthy donors. Amplification used 60 Vbeta primers and 13 Jbeta primers. Clones were sequenced by immunoSEQ multiplex PCR, and TCRdb holds only the in-frame ones, with some missing. The table records roughly 100,000 clones, around four fifths of them present only once. The material sequenced was PBMCs. The receptors derive from a woman aged 55-70 years in good health and CMV-seronegative.

In its sample, this clone was seen once. The chain uses TRBV29-1 and TRBJ1-2; D unclear. The germline V gene has CDR1 SQVTM and CDR2 ANQGSEA. CDR3 size: 12 residues. V was clipped by 6 bases and J by 2 bases, with 10 bases between them. CDR3 residues: CSVTSGNYGYTF. CDR3 sequence (DNA): TGCAGCGTCACTTCGGGGAACTATGGCTACACCTTC.

In its sample, this clone was seen a few times. This chain joins TRBV7-2 and TRBJ2-7; 8 bases map to TRBD2. J was trimmed by 6 bases and V by 6 bases; bases with no gene match: 7. Germline lookup yields CDR1 SGHTA and CDR2 FQGNSA. The CDR3 length is 13 residues. CDR3 in DNA: TGTGCCAGCAGGTCGAGCGGGAGTCGCGAGCAGTACTTC. Translating gives CASRSSGSREQYF.

This chain uses TRBV28 with TRBJ2-4; possibly TRBD1 for D (6 bases). The CDR3 has 16 amino acids. Germline V lookup: CDR1 MDHEN, CDR2 SYDVKM. The V gene lost 5 bases and the J gene lost 1 base, with 15 bases spanning the gap. For the CDR3, the DNA is TGTGCCAGCAGTCCTTACAGGGACGAGGCCAAAAACATTCAGTACTTC. Its protein product is CASSPYRDEAKNIQYF.

V usage is TRBV10-3 and J usage is TRBJ2-5; TRBD2 is a possible D gene (5 bases). Germline V lookup: CDR1 ENHRY, CDR2 SYGVKD. V lost 0 bases and J lost 4, with 6 bases in between. The CDR3 sequence is 13 residues long. The CDR3 here is CAISESGRETQYF. CDR3 nucleotides: TGTGCCATCAGTGAGTCAGGGAGAGAGACCCAGTACTTC.

V gene TRBV7-8 combines with J gene TRBJ1-4, with D tentatively TRBD1 (5 bases). The CDR3 runs 14 residues. The germline CDR1 and CDR2 sequences are SGHVS and FQNEAQ. V was trimmed by 5 bases and J by 1 base, leaving 8 bases between them. The CDR3 DNA reads TGTGCCAGCAGCCCCAGGGAAACTAATGAAAAACTGTTTTTT. Encoded protein: CASSPRETNEKLFF.